Listed below are T cell receptor beta chains from one sample, sequenced in a study of blood T cell repertoires in COVID-19. Only in-frame clones appear in the TCRdb table, and some are missing; sequencing was by immunoSEQ multiplex PCR. The table shows 250,000 to 350,000 clones, with about 93% occurring only once. The sample consisted of PBMCs or T cells enriched from blood (not recorded which). These receptors were taken from a woman in her twenties or thirties who had recovered from COVID-19. CDR3s include the opening cysteine and the closing phenylalanine or tryptophan. A D gene is named only where the DNA matches it firmly. Clone size is shown for a subset of rows, as once, few, many or a class of expanded clone.

CDR3 DNA: TGTGCCAGCAGCTCCTACACAGATACGCAGTATTTT
CDR3 protein: CASSSYTDTQYF
clone size: few
V gene: TRBV7-2
D gene: NA
J gene: TRBJ2-3

CDR3 DNA: TGTGCCAGCAGCGGACAGGGCCTTAGCACAGATACGCAGTATTTT
CDR3 protein: CASSGQGLSTDTQYF
clone size: NA
V gene: TRBV7-9
D gene: TRBD1
J gene: TRBJ2-3

CDR3 DNA: TGTGCCAGCAGATCGGGACAGGCTTATTATGGCTACACCTTC
CDR3 protein: CASRSGQAYYGYTF
clone size: NA
V gene: TRBV28
D gene: TRBD1
J gene: TRBJ1-2

CDR3 DNA: TGTGCCAGCAGCCAAGGACAGAGCAATCAGCCCCAGCATTTT
CDR3 protein: CASSQGQSNQPQHF
clone size: NA
V gene: TRBV3-1/TRBV3-2
D gene: NA
J gene: TRBJ1-5

CDR3 DNA: TGCGCCAGCAGCCAATTCTCAGGGGGCGTGGGCGACGAGCAGTACTTC
CDR3 protein: CASSQFSGGVGDEQYF
clone size: NA
V gene: TRBV4-1
D gene: TRBD1
J gene: TRBJ2-7

CDR3 DNA: TGTGCCAGTAGTATAGACCCCCTCCTAGCGGGAGGGCTTAATGAGCAGTTCTTC
CDR3 protein: CASSIDPLLAGGLNEQFF
clone size: NA
V gene: TRBV19
D gene: TRBD2
J gene: TRBJ2-1

CDR3 DNA: TGTGCCAGCAGCGTAGGGACATTGAACACCGGGGAGCTGTTTTTT
CDR3 protein: CASSVGTLNTGELFF
clone size: NA
V gene: TRBV9
D gene: NA
J gene: TRBJ2-2

CDR3 DNA: TGTGCCAGCAAACCCTTAGCGGGAGGGCTGAATGAGCAGTTCTTC
CDR3 protein: CASKPLAGGLNEQFF
clone size: NA
V gene: TRBV6-4
D gene: TRBD2
J gene: TRBJ2-1

CDR3 DNA: TGTGCCAGCAGACGGACAGGGGTCTATGGCTACACCTTC
CDR3 protein: CASRRTGVYGYTF
clone size: once
V gene: TRBV28
D gene: TRBD1
J gene: TRBJ1-2

CDR3 DNA: TGTGCCAGCAGCTTTTATGTTAGGACAGGGGCTCCCGCCGCGTACTTC
CDR3 protein: CASSFYVRTGAPAAYF
clone size: NA
V gene: TRBV7-2
D gene: TRBD1
J gene: TRBJ2-7

CDR3 DNA: TGTGCCAGCAGCTTAGGGGGGAGGCAGGGTAATGAGCAGTTCTTC
CDR3 protein: CASSLGGRQGNEQFF
clone size: NA
V gene: TRBV11-3
D gene: NA
J gene: TRBJ2-1

CDR3 DNA: TGCGCCAGCAGCTTGGGGGGGCAGAATTCACCCCTCCACTTT
CDR3 protein: CASSLGGQNSPLHF
clone size: NA
V gene: TRBV5-1
D gene: NA
J gene: TRBJ1-6

CDR3 DNA: TGTGCCAGAAGCTCTTTGGACTCCTCCTACGAGCAGTACTTC
CDR3 protein: CARSSLDSSYEQYF
clone size: NA
V gene: TRBV5-3
D gene: NA
J gene: TRBJ2-7

CDR3 DNA: TGTGCCAGCAGCCTAGATAGTACTAGCGGGAGTAGGGCACAAGAGACCCAGTACTTC
CDR3 protein: CASSLDSTSGSRAQETQYF
clone size: NA
V gene: TRBV7-9
D gene: TRBD2
J gene: TRBJ2-5

CDR3 DNA: TGTGCCAGCACCCCCCGCTCGGGAGGGAGGTACGAGCAGTACTTC
CDR3 protein: CASTPRSGGRYEQYF
clone size: NA
V gene: TRBV6-5
D gene: TRBD2
J gene: TRBJ2-7

CDR3 DNA: TGTGCCAGCAGTTTATCGGGTCTTGGAATAGAGGCAGATACGCAGTATTTT
CDR3 protein: CASSLSGLGIEADTQYF
clone size: NA
V gene: TRBV27
D gene: NA
J gene: TRBJ2-3

CDR3 DNA: TGCGCCAGCAGTCAATCGGGGTATGCTGGGCGACAGGGGCCAGAGTACTTC
CDR3 protein: CASSQSGYAGRQGPEYF
clone size: NA
V gene: TRBV23-1
D gene: TRBD1
J gene: TRBJ2-5

CDR3 DNA: TGCGCCAGCAAACAGCGGGAGCGCACTTCTTCCTACGAGCAGTACTTC
CDR3 protein: CASKQRERTSSYEQYF
clone size: NA
V gene: TRBV5-1
D gene: TRBD2
J gene: TRBJ2-7

CDR3 DNA: TGTGCCAGTGGGGCAGGGGTTAGGCCCCAGCATTTT
CDR3 protein: CASGAGVRPQHF
clone size: NA
V gene: TRBV19
D gene: NA
J gene: TRBJ1-5

CDR3 DNA: TGTGCCAGCAGTTTTTTCGGCGGGGGAGCCTACGAGCAGTACTTC
CDR3 protein: CASSFFGGGAYEQYF
clone size: NA
V gene: TRBV28
D gene: TRBD2
J gene: TRBJ2-7

CDR3 DNA: TGTGCCAGCCGGCAGGGGACAACGAACACCGGGGAGCTGTTTTTT
CDR3 protein: CASRQGTTNTGELFF
clone size: NA
V gene: TRBV19
D gene: NA
J gene: TRBJ2-2

CDR3 DNA: TGCGCCAGCAGTGAGTCGTTTTACTACAATGAGCAGTTCTTC
CDR3 protein: CASSESFYYNEQFF
clone size: NA
V gene: TRBV10-2
D gene: NA
J gene: TRBJ2-1

CDR3 DNA: TGTGCCAGCAGCCCAGCGGTGGGGTGGACCCAGTACTTC
CDR3 protein: CASSPAVGWTQYF
clone size: NA
V gene: TRBV7-2
D gene: NA
J gene: TRBJ2-5

CDR3 DNA: TGTGCCAGCTCACGACAGGGGGACGAGCAGTACTTC
CDR3 protein: CASSRQGDEQYF
clone size: NA
V gene: TRBV18
D gene: TRBD1
J gene: TRBJ2-7

CDR3 DNA: TGTGCCAGCAGCCCACGGCAGGGGTTCGGTGAAGCTTTCTTT
CDR3 protein: CASSPRQGFGEAFF
clone size: NA
V gene: TRBV7-9
D gene: NA
J gene: TRBJ1-1

CDR3 DNA: TGTGCCAGCAGTCTACAGGGCCGGGAAAAACTGTTTTTT
CDR3 protein: CASSLQGREKLFF
clone size: NA
V gene: TRBV5-6
D gene: NA
J gene: TRBJ1-4

CDR3 DNA: TGTGCCAGCAGCTTAGAGCATACAGGGGAAAGCTCCTATAATTCACCCCTCCACTTT
CDR3 protein: CASSLEHTGESSYNSPLHF
clone size: NA
V gene: TRBV11-3
D gene: TRBD1
J gene: TRBJ1-6